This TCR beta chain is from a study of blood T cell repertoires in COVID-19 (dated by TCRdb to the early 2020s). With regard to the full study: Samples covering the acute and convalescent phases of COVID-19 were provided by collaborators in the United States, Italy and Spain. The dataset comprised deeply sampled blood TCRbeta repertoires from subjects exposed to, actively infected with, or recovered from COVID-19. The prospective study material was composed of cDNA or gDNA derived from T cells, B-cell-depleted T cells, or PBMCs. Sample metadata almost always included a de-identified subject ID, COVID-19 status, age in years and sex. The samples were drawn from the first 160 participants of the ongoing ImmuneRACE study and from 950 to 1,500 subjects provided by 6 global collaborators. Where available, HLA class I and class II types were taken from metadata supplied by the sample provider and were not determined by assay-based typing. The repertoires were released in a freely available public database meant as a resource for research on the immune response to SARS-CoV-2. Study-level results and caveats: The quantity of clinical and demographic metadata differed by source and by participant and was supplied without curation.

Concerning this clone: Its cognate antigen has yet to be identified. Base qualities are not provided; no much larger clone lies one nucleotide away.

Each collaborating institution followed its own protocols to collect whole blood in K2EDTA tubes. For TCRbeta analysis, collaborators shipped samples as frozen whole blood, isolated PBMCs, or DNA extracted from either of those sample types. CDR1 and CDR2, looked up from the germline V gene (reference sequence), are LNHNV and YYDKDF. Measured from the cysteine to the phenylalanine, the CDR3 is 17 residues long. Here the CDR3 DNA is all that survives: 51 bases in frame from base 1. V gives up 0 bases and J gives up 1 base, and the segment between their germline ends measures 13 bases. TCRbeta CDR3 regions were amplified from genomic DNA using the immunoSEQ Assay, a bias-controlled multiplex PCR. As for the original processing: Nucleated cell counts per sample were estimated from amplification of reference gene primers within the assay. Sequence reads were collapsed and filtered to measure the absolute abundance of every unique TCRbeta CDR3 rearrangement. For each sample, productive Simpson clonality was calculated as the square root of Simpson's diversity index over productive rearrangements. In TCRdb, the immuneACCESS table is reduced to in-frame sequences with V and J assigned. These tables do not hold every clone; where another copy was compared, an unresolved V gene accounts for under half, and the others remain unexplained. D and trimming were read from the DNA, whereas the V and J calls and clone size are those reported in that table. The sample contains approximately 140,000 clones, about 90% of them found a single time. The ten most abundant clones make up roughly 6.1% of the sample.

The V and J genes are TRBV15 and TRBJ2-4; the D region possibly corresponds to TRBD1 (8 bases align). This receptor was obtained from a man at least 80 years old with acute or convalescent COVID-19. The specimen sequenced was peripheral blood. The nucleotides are TGTGCCACCAGCAGAGAAGGACAGGGAGGGGCCAAAAACATTCAGTACTTC. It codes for CATSREGQGGAKNIQYF.